A selection of T cell receptor beta chains follows, all from one sample in a study of chemoradiotherapy in HPV16-positive cancers. Generated by immunoSEQ multiplex PCR, the TCRdb table keeps only in-frame clones and is missing some. This sample has over 20,000 clones, with around 75% found just once. Sampling was done from a patient who underwent chemoradiotherapy. The receptors originated from a human donor with HPV-associated anogenital cancer. The conserved cysteine and the conserved F or W are not part of the CDR3 here.

TRBJ2-3,TRBV4-3,ASSQERVGVSSDTQY
TRBJ2-1,TRBV19,ASSSGTSGPYNEQF
TRBJ2-7,TRBV25-1,ASSALDRDYNNYEQY
TRBJ2-1,TRBV27,ASSPRREGEQF
TRBJ1-2,TRBV14,ASSQDQGTYGYT
TRBJ2-1,TRBV5-1,ASSPSSGVRGEQF
TRBJ1-3,TRBV28,ASSLGRGMPRNTIY
TRBJ2-1,TRBV5-1,ASGDRGPNEQF
TRBJ1-2,TRBV9,ASNVDPDYGYT
TRBJ2-7,TRBV11-2,ASSPRTGQQY
TRBJ2-2,TRBV5-1,ASSEQGNTGELF
TRBJ2-7,TRBV15,ATSRGGTGVSYEQY
TRBJ1-2,TRBV28,ASIDRADYGYT
TRBJ2-3,TRBV6-1,ASSGRLGTDTQY
TRBJ1-5,TRBV28,ASSPVRVLIHQPQH
TRBJ1-4,TRBV7-9,ASSLGHGTVNEKLF
TRBJ2-5,TRBV6-5,ASSKTGRLETQY
TRBJ2-7,TRBV5-1,ASSLGSVSYEQY
TRBJ1-1,TRBV4-3,ASSRQGVNTEAF
TRBJ1-6,TRBV10-3,AISEAPGTNSPLH
TRBJ2-5,TRBV6-5,ASTPPGQETQY
TRBJ2-1,TRBV5-1,ASSLGTGYDNEQF
TRBJ2-1,TRBV6-6,ASSRDSYNEQF
TRBJ2-1,TRBV19,ASRPSGRSYNEQF
TRBJ2-2,TRBV28,ASSMGRSSKYTGELF
TRBJ2-7,TRBV18,ASSQPGRVRAYEQY
TRBJ2-1,TRBV2,ATRTSGGLGSSYNEQF
TRBJ1-1,TRBV4-2,ASSPTLARVDTEAF
TRBJ2-3,TRBV7-3,ASSSINGGTDTQY
TRBJ2-3,TRBV2,ASRFTTDTQY
TRBJ2-1,TRBV5-1,ASSLEYHNYNEQF
TRBJ2-3,TRBV18,ASSPVEGTDTQY
TRBJ1-5,TRBV2,ASSEGGQSNQPQH
TRBJ2-1,TRBV4-3,ASSQGMQGRQF
TRBJ2-3,TRBV5-1,ASSLERQGTTQY
TRBJ1-1,TRBV19,ASDGPFSSSNTEAF
TRBJ2-1,TRBV4-3,ASSQDWSQGTEQF